This TCR beta chain emerged from a study of blood T cell repertoires in COVID-19. Study-wide background: Acute and convalescent COVID-19 samples came from the United States, Italy and Spain. Sources were T cells, B-cell-depleted T cells, or PBMCs; the material itself was cDNA or gDNA.

Original methodology: Quantification of nucleated cells was approximated via reference gene primer amplification. Profiling relied on immunoSEQ multiplex PCR, and the TCRdb table lists in-frame clones only, not all of them. The D gene and trimming were derived from the DNA, and the V and J assignments and clone size from that table. The repertoire holds approximately 50,000 clones, 70% to 90% seen once, with more than 30% in the top ten. Losses at the gene ends were 6 bases for V and 3 bases for J; bases not matched to a gene: 9. The CDR3 covers 15 residues. CDR1 and CDR2 from the germline V gene are MNHEY and SMNVEV (reference sequence).

The chain carries TRBV27 and TRBJ2-7; 9 bases line up with TRBD1. The specimen sequenced was peripheral blood. The source of this sequence is a man aged 60-69 years with COVID-19, enrolled during active disease. CDR3 in DNA: TGTGCCAGCAGACTAACCGGGACAGGGAGCTACGAGCAGTACTTC. It specifies CASRLTGTGSYEQYF.